This TCR beta chain was captured by sequencing in a study of persistence of HIV-infected CD4 T cells. The stimulus was an HIV-1 Gag 15-mer peptide pool, 1 ug/peptide/mL. CD40L-negative CD69-negative CD45RO-high memory CD4+ T cells were sorted as populations depleted of antigen-responding cells. PBMCs were depleted of CD8+ T cells before stimulation. This clone was recorded a few times. Its antigen is still unknown. Study-wide results and limits: CMV- and Gag-responding cells had lower TCRbeta richness than CD3/CD28-responding cells.

V was pared by 5 bases and J by 0 bases, with 6 bases of the junction left unmatched. The CDR3 is 15 amino acids. The germline V gene has CDR1 MNHNY and CDR2 SVGAGI (reference sequence). This was the immunoSEQ version 4 assay in survey mode. Data came from immunoSEQ multiplex PCR; TCRdb stores just in-frame clones and leaves some out. The sample includes tens of thousands of clones, about four fifths of them seen just once. The V and J genes are TRBV6-6 and TRBJ2-7; 8 bases match TRBD1. Sequencing was performed on CD4+ T cells sorted from PBMCs after roughly 17-hour stimulation, taken from a patient who received antiretroviral therapy. The TCR comes from an adult man with HIV who was CMV-seropositive. The CDR3 spells CASSPAGGLSYEQYF. The DNA for the CDR3 is TGTGCCAGCAGTCCCGCAGGGGGCCTCTCCTACGAGCAGTACTTC.